A selection of T cell receptor beta chains follows, all from one sample in a study of shared clonotypes between healthy human individuals. Profiled with immunoSEQ multiplex PCR; TCRdb holds only in-frame clones, not every one. The table includes 640,000 or so clones, roughly 70% detected once. The sequenced sample consisted of memory CD4+ T cells sorted from blood. These receptors all come from a young woman in good health. Each CDR3 is given without its conserved first and last residue. Fields, in order: V gene, J gene, CDR3 protein.

V: TRBV19; J: TRBJ1-5; CDR3: ASSIKTDQPQH
V: TRBV7-2; J: TRBJ1-2; CDR3: ASSLSGLGYT
V: TRBV5-4; J: TRBJ2-1; CDR3: ASGRDYSYNEQF
V: TRBV29-1; J: TRBJ2-7; CDR3: SVRFSGGYEQY
V: TRBV18; J: TRBJ1-2; CDR3: ASSPTGRAYGYT
V: TRBV7-2; J: TRBJ2-2; CDR3: AKRLAGGSGELF
V: TRBV28; J: TRBJ1-1; CDR3: ASSFRRRGGHTEAF
V: TRBV5-1; J: TRBJ1-1; CDR3: ASSLQGSGTEAF
V: TRBV10-1; J: TRBJ2-1; CDR3: ASSERTSGLNEQF
V: TRBV6-5; J: TRBJ2-2; CDR3: ASRTSGLTGELF
V: TRBV5-1; J: TRBJ2-3; CDR3: ASFRTGHTDTQY
V: TRBV21-1; J: TRBJ2-7; CDR3: ASSKSSSGAQDEQY
V: TRBV25-1; J: TRBJ2-7; CDR3: ASSEFGTGVHEQY
V: TRBV5-5; J: TRBJ2-7; CDR3: ASSLVVAPYEQY
V: TRBV5-1; J: TRBJ1-5; CDR3: ASSLDGSSGDQPQH
V: TRBV15; J: TRBJ2-3; CDR3: ATSRPGGQGSPRTQY
V: TRBV6-1; J: TRBJ2-7; CDR3: ASSDFWQGGYEQY
V: TRBV5-1; J: TRBJ2-7; CDR3: ASSAGTGSLQQY
V: TRBV7-8; J: TRBJ1-4; CDR3: ASSASEANEKLF
V: TRBV18; J: TRBJ1-5; CDR3: ASSPSMGEAQPQH
V: TRBV5-1; J: TRBJ1-1; CDR3: ASSLGTVNTEAF
V: TRBV20-1; J: TRBJ2-7; CDR3: SARPGYEQY
V: TRBV11-2; J: TRBJ2-7; CDR3: ASRLQVDGEQY
V: TRBV18; J: TRBJ2-2; CDR3: ASSLGAVRWDTGELF
V: TRBV7-2; J: TRBJ2-7; CDR3: ASSQIGGRDYEQY
V: TRBV5-1; J: TRBJ2-7; CDR3: ARIAGNYEQY
V: TRBV5-1; J: TRBJ2-3; CDR3: ASSLGEGTQY
V: TRBV30; J: TRBJ1-3; CDR3: AWSGGASSGNTIY